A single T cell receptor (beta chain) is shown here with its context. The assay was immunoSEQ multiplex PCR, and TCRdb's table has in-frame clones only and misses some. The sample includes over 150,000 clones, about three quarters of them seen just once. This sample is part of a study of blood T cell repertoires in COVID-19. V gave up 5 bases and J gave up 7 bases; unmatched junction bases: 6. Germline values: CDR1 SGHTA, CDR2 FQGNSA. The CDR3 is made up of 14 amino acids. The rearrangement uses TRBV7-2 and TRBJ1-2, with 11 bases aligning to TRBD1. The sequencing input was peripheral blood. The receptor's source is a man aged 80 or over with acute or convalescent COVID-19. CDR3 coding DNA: TGTGCCAGCAGCCGCGGACAGGGGGCTTTTGGCTACACCTTC. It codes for CASSRGQGAFGYTF.